The 21 T cell receptor beta chains listed next were all sequenced from one sample in a study of T cells in Graves' hyperthyroidism and ophthalmopathy. TCR beta CDR3 sequences were amplified from RNA transcripts. With the HTBI primer set, the TCR CDR3 went through a first round of RT-PCR. TCRdb independently ran MiXCR on the multiplex PCR reads; one entry per CDR3 protein. The table includes hundreds of thousands of distinct CDR3 sequences, approximately 36% detected once. Sequencing was carried out using blood. The origin of the receptors is a woman between 40 and 55 years old with Graves' hyperthyroidism.

The table lists this clonotype with many counts. The chain recombines TRBV9 with TRBJ1-2, with D unclear. The CDR3 consists of 14 residues. Germline assignment: CDR1 SGDLS and CDR2 YYNGEE. Trimming shortened V by 2 bases and J by 2 bases, and 10 bases separated the two germline ends. The CDR3 reads CASSVLGLNYGYTF. CDR3 bases: TGTGCCAGCAGCGTGTTAGGCCTCAACTATGGCTACACCTTC.

This clonotype was detected many times. The rearrangement uses TRBV15 and TRBJ2-6, with D possibly being TRBD1 (6 bases). With 3 bases removed from V and 0 bases from J, the gap between germline ends came to 9 bases. The CDR3 extends over 16 amino acids. Germline CDR1 LNHNV, CDR2 YYDKDF (reference sequence). The CDR3 DNA reads as TGTGCCACCAGCAGGGACAGCCGCTCTGGGGCCAACGTCCTGACTTTC. Amino acid sequence: CATSRDSRSGANVLTF.

The V gene is TRBV5-4, the J gene TRBJ1-6; weak D call: TRBD1 (5 bases). The germline V gene encodes CDR1 SGHNT and CDR2 YYREEE (reference sequence). Trimming took 4 bases from V and 6 from J, leaving 17 bases between them. CDR3 length: 16 residues. The CDR3 reads CASSPIAGLVNSPLHF. The CDR3 DNA follows: TGTGCCAGCAGCCCTATAGCAGGGCTTGTTAATTCACCCCTCCACTTT. The entire variable domain, with the rest obtained from reference TRBV5-4 and TRBJ1-6, is as follows: ETGVTQSPTHLIKTRGQQVTLRCSSQSGHNTVSWYQQALGQGPQFIFQYYREEENGRGNFPPRFSGLQFPNYSSELNVNALELDDSALYLCASSPIAGLVNSPLHFGNGTRLTVT.

The CDR3 coding sequence is TGTGCCAGCAGAACCCATCAGACAGGGGCTAATTCACCCCTCCACTTT. Translation: CASRTHQTGANSPLHF. This chain uses TRBV6-5 with TRBJ1-6; the match to TRBD1 covers 8 bases. CDR1 and CDR2 (germline): MNHEY, SVGAGI. The length of the CDR3 is 16 residues. Trimming at V came to 6 bases and at J to 6 bases, leaving 10 bases not matched to a gene.

Ten or more counts support this clonotype. The chain links TRBV15 to TRBJ2-7; D unresolved. V gave up 1 base and J gave up 3 bases, with 7 bases separating them. This CDR3 spans 13 amino acids. CDR1 is LNHNV, CDR2 YYDKDF, per germline (reference sequence). The CDR3 reads CATSRGALYEQYF. Written as DNA, the CDR3 is TGTGCCACCAGCAGAGGCGCCCTCTACGAGCAGTACTTC.

This clonotype was found many times. This chain links TRBV19 with TRBJ1-1; D is unclear. The CDR3 spans 13 residues. The V end lost 8 bases, the J end lost 0 bases, and 10 bases lay between the germline ends. Germline-derived CDR1 and CDR2 are LNHDA and SQIVND (reference sequence). The CDR3 nucleotides are TGTGCCAGTCGCCGAGGCGTGAACACTGAAGCTTTCTTT. It codes for CASRRGVNTEAFF. The full variable domain, rest sourced from reference TRBV19 and TRBJ1-1, is DGGITQSPKYLFRKEGQNVTLSCEQNLNHDAMYWYRQDPGQGLRLIYYSQIVNDFQKGDIAEGYSVSREKKESFPLTVTSAQKNPTAFYLCASRRGVNTEAFFGQGTRLTVV.

This clonotype was picked up many times. The germline gene is not matched at one end of the junction; a read error may be the cause. The rearrangement links TRBV7-9 to TRBJ1-6; D is perhaps TRBD1 (6 bases). Germline-derived CDR1 and CDR2 are SEHNR and FQNEAQ (reference sequence). This CDR3 spans 16 amino acids. The CDR3 loop reads CASSQAPQGHNSPLHF. CDR3 in DNA: TGCGCCAGCAGCCAAGCGCCACAGGGACATAATTCACCCCTCCACTTT.

This chain connects TRBV10-3 to TRBJ1-2; 8 bases map to TRBD1. CDR3 length: 16 residues. Germline trimming cut 2 bases from V and 3 bases from J; bases unmatched to any gene: 8. Germline V gene data show CDR1 as ENHRY and CDR2 as SYGVKD. CDR3: CAISEKVDREDYGYTF. As DNA, the CDR3 is TGTGCCATCAGTGAGAAAGTGGACAGGGAGGACTATGGCTACACCTTC.

There are many counts of this clonotype. The J gene is TRBJ1-5, the V gene TRBV10-3; no definite D call. This CDR3 contains 13 residues. The V gene lost 2 bases and the J gene lost 1 base, with 3 bases spanning the gap. Germline lookup yields CDR1 ENHRY and CDR2 SYGVKD. The DNA for the CDR3 is TGTGCCATCAGTGAGCAGAGCAATCAGCCCCAGCATTTT. Its translation is CAISEQSNQPQHF.

This clonotype was detected many times. Germline is not matched at one junction end, which may reflect a read error. V gene TRBV7-7 combines with J gene TRBJ2-7, with D tentatively TRBD1 or TRBD2 (5 bases each). Germline-derived CDR1 and CDR2 are SSHAT and FNYEAQ (reference sequence). CDR3 length: 14 amino acids. The CDR3 reads CASSLALTAAEQYF. CDR3 nucleotide sequence: TGTGCTAGCAGCTTAGCGCTGACAGCGGCCGAGCAGTACTTC. The entire variable domain, with the rest obtained from reference TRBV7-7 and TRBJ2-7, is as follows: GAGVSQSPRYKVTKRGQDVTLRCDPISSHATLYWYQQALGQGPEFLTYFNYEAQPDKSGLPSDRFSAERPEGSISTLTIQRTEQRDSAMYRCASSLALTAAEQYFGPGTRLTVT.

The J gene is TRBJ1-6, the V gene TRBV2, with TRBD1 matching 7 bases. Germline CDR1 reads SNHLY; CDR2 reads FYNNEI. This CDR3 spans 17 amino acids. V lost 5 bases and J lost 7; bases outside the gene matches: 14. The chain's CDR3 is CASSFSQGGGANSPLHF. CDR3 DNA: TGTGCCAGCAGTTTTTCTCAGGGAGGGGGCGCAAATTCACCCCTCCACTTT.

This clonotype was detected ten times or more. This chain links TRBV7-2 with TRBJ1-2; TRBD1 is a possible D gene (5 bases). CDR1 SGHTA and CDR2 FQGNSA come from the germline V gene. This CDR3 is 15 amino acids long. The V gene lost 3 bases and the J gene lost 4 bases, with 15 bases spanning the gap. The CDR3, as DNA: TGTGCCAGCAGCTTCCCTGGGAGGGGTGGCTATGGCTACACCTTC. This gives the protein CASSFPGRGGYGYTF.

This clonotype occurred many times. CDR3 DNA: TGTGCCACCAGCAGAGTGTCGCGGGGCGGGAGGGGCGAGCAGTACTTC. Amino acid sequence: CATSRVSRGGRGEQYF. The rearrangement uses TRBV15 and TRBJ2-7, with 9 bases that match TRBD2. Germline loops: CDR1 LNHNV, CDR2 YYDKDF (reference sequence). Unmatched junction bases numbered 10, after V lost 1 base and J lost 6 bases. The CDR3 loop spans 16 amino acids. The variable domain in full, completed from reference TRBV15 and TRBJ2-7, reads DAMVIQNPRYQVTQFGKPVTLSCSQTLNHNVMYWYQQKSSQAPKLLFHYYDKDFNNEADTPDNFQSRRPNTSFCFLDIRSPGLGDTAMYLCATSRVSRGGRGEQYFGPGTRLTVT.

J is TRBJ1-1 and V is TRBV5-6; D gene unclear. Deletions cut 5 bases from V and 4 bases from J, with 12 bases between. The CDR3 extends over 13 amino acids. CDR1 and CDR2 from the germline V gene are SGHDT and YYEEEE. Written as DNA, the CDR3 is TGTGCCAGCAGGGGCTGGGGTGGCACTGAAGCTTTCTTT. Translating gives CASRGWGGTEAFF. Complete variable domain (other parts from reference TRBV5-6 and TRBJ1-1): DAGVTQSPTHLIKTRGQQVTLRCSPKSGHDTVSWYQQALGQGPQFIFQYYEEEERQRGNFPDRFSGHQFPNYSSELNVNALLLGDSALYLCASRGWGGTEAFFGQGTRLTVV.

This clonotype was seen more than once but under ten times. In DNA, the CDR3 is TGTGCCAGCAGCTTTTCCAAACGGGGAACGGAGACCCAGTACTTC. Encoded protein: CASSFSKRGTETQYF. The chain combines TRBV7-2 with TRBJ2-5, with D perhaps TRBD2 (5 bases). Trimming left V 3 bases short and J 5 bases short, with 16 bases between. The CDR3 is made up of 15 amino acids. Germline V lookup: CDR1 SGHTA, CDR2 FQGNSA.

The chain recombines TRBV3-1 with TRBJ1-2; D uncertain. There are 12 residues in the CDR3. The germline V gene has CDR1 LGHDT and CDR2 YNNKEL (reference sequence). V was clipped by 0 bases and J by 8 bases, with 7 bases between them. In nucleotides, the CDR3 is TGTGCCAGCAGCCAAGAGTCCTGGGGCTACACCTTC. This encodes CASSQESWGYTF. The complete variable domain, with remaining parts taken from reference TRBV3-1 and TRBJ1-2, reads DTAVSQTPKYLVTQMGNDKSIKCEQNLGHDTMYWYKQDSKKFLKIMFSYNNKELIINETVPNRFSPKSPDKAHLNLHINSLELGDSAVYFCASSQESWGYTFGSGTRLTVV.

The chain joins TRBV4-3 to TRBJ2-7; tentative D call: TRBD1 (5 bases). Trimming stripped 1 base from V and 0 bases from J, with 10 bases between. The CDR3 length is 15 residues. Germline CDR1 reads LGHNA; CDR2 reads YSLEER. CDR3 loop: CASSQVGPGSYEQYF. DNA of the CDR3: TGCGCCAGCAGCCAAGTGGGGCCGGGCTCCTACGAGCAGTACTTC.

On this clonotype itself: A read error may be the cause here, since a much bigger clone is one base away. The V call is TRBV7-9, the J call TRBJ2-2; either TRBD1 or TRBD2 may fit D (6 bases each). The CDR3 length is 13 residues. Germline V gene sequence: CDR1 SEHNR, CDR2 FQNEAQ (reference sequence). The CDR3 sequence is CASTRQAGGEPFF. The CDR3, as DNA: TGTGCCAGCACCAGACAGGCGGGCGGGGAGCCGTTTTTT.

The chain carries TRBV28 and TRBJ2-7, with unresolved D. Trimming left V 1 base short and J 3 bases short, with 4 bases between. Germline V gives CDR1 MDHEN, CDR2 SYDVKM. The CDR3 runs 12 residues. The CDR3 reads CASSLFCYEQYF. CDR3 DNA sequence: TGTGCCAGCAGTTTATTTTGCTACGAGCAGTACTTC.

For this clonotype: This may stem from a read error, because a much larger clone lies one nucleotide away. CDR3 nucleotide sequence: TGTGCCAGTAGTGTCTTGGGCAGCCCTCGCGGCTACACCTTC. This translates into CASSVLGSPRGYTF. This chain uses TRBV19 with TRBJ1-2; D is undetermined. The CDR3 runs to 14 residues. Germline loops: CDR1 LNHDA, CDR2 SQIVND (reference sequence). The V gene lost 5 bases and the J gene lost 8 bases, with 18 bases spanning the gap.

In the case of this clonotype: This may arise from a read error, as a much more abundant clone is one base away. V is TRBV9 and J is TRBJ2-7; D remains ambiguous. Per the germline V gene, CDR1 is SGDLS and CDR2 is YYNGEE. The ends were cut back, 2 bases at V and 7 bases at J, with 16 bases in the middle. This CDR3 comprises 14 residues. The CDR3 sequence: CASSVAESYEEQYF. For the CDR3, the DNA is TGTGCCAGCAGCGTGGCGGAATCCTACGAAGAGCAGTACTTC. The full variable domain, in which reference TRBV9 and TRBJ2-7 provide the parts outside the CDR3, is DSGVTQTPKHLITATGQRVTLRCSPRSGDLSVYWYQQSLDQGLQFLIQYYNGEERAKGNILERFSAQQFPDLHSELNLSSLELGDSALYFCASSVAESYEEQYFGPGTRLTVT.